The text below deals with one TCR beta chain. Its specific antigen is unknown. It has no much larger one-base neighbor in the sample; base qualities were not kept. Sample time point, as interpreted from the label and publication: about 28 days (+/-7) after the second vaccine dose. AZD1222 recipients whose second dose came at about 4 weeks and those whose second dose came at about 12 weeks were combined into one group, since spike-specific TCR depth and breadth did not differ between the two schedules. Vaccinee samples were obtained from the UK trials COV001 and COV002, which included a single-blind randomized controlled phase 2/3 trial of AZD1222 (ChAdOx1 nCoV-19) in healthy adults. Trial participant PBMC samples were collected at day 0 and day 28 after the second dose for TCRbeta chain sequencing. The CDR3 regions of human TCRbeta chains were analyzed by immunosequencing. In the original analysis: TCRs in the repertoires were compared against a reference library of SARS-CoV-2-specific TCRs that had been generated with the MIRA antigen-specificity platform. Breadth meant the fraction of unique TCRs that were SARS-CoV-2-associated, whereas depth meant the fraction of total T cells that were SARS-CoV-2-associated. Each spike-specific TCR was assigned to its reactive spike region and to a CD4 or CD8 class using the MIRA data. Log10-transformed breadth and depth values were compared by one-way ANOVA with Sidak's multiple comparisons tests. Drawn from immuneACCESS, this table holds only the in-frame rearrangements with V and J called that TCRdb kept. Clones are partly lost; checked studies trace under half to an unresolved V gene and leave the rest unexplained. For V, J and clone size, that table is used; D and trimming come from the DNA. This sample gives over 110,000 clones in total; approximately 87% of them show up just once. Of the sample, about 1.5% is held by the ten largest clones.

This entry belongs to a study of T cell responses to AZD1222 COVID-19 vaccine (dated by TCRdb to the early 2020s). Study-wide context: A total of approximately 240 trial participants underwent TCR sequencing, of whom about 210 received two doses of AZD1222 and about 26 received two doses of the MenACWY control vaccine. Trial participants were enrolled by age into 18-55, 56-69 and 70-plus year subgroups, with about 150, 28 and 57 TCR-sequenced participants respectively. The paper as a whole reports these results and caveats: Epitopes outside the regions mutated in the B.1.351 and B.1.1.7 variants were reportedly recognized by nearly half of the unique spike-specific TCRs. CD4 TCRs associated with the vaccine covered the entire spike protein, and the dominant responses were in regions 160-218 and 743-854. Participants were mostly white British and included more females than males, and it was suggested by the authors that clonal diversity may have been underestimated. Conclusions about previously exposed vaccinees were limited because only six AZD1222 recipients were SARS-CoV-2 seropositive at baseline. No day 14 peak-response samples were available, so repertoires were characterized only after the peak T cell response. A significant rise in spike-specific TCR breadth and depth was observed after two AZD1222 doses relative to day 0 and relative to MenACWY recipients. In the small 56-69-year group, the increase in depth fell short of significance, most likely because of low power.

Measured from the cysteine to the phenylalanine, the CDR3 is 15 residues long. Only the CDR3 DNA is retained, 45 bases long and in frame from the first base. Based on the germline V gene (reference sequence), the CDR1 and CDR2 sequences are SGHNT and YYREEE. The V end loses 1 base and the J end loses 2 bases, and a stretch of 12 bases separates them. The sample was peripheral blood, taken 28 days after the second AZD1222 dose. The rearranged segments are TRBV5-4 and TRBJ1-2; possibly the D gene is TRBD1, per 5 matching bases. The source is an adult who received the AZD1222 COVID-19 vaccine. In nucleotide form, the sequence is TGTGCCAGCAGCTTGCCCCGGGACGGAAACTATGGCTACACCTTC. The resulting protein is CASSLPRDGNYGYTF.